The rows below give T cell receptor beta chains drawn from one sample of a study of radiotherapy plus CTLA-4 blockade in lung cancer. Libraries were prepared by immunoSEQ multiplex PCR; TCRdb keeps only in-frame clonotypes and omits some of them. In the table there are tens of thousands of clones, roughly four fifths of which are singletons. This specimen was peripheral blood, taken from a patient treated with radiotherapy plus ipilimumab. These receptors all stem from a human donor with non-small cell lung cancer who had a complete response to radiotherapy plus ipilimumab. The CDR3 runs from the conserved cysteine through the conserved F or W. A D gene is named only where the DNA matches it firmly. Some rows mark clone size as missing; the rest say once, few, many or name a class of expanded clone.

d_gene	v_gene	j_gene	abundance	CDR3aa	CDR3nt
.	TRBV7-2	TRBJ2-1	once	CASSLVRGEQFF	TGTGCCAGCAGCTTAGTCCGAGGTGAGCAGTTCTTC
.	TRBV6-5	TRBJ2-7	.	CASRRERSSYEQYF	TGTGCCAGCAGGAGGGAGCGGAGCTCCTACGAGCAGTACTTC
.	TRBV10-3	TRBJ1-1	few	CAISESPMNTEAFF	TGTGCCATCAGTGAGTCCCCTATGAACACTGAAGCTTTCTTT
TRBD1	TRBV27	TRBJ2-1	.	CASSLRARGLYNEQFF	TGTGCCAGCAGTTTAAGAGCCAGGGGGCTCTACAATGAGCAGTTCTTC
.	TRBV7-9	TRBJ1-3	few	CASSPPSGSSGNTIYF	TGTGCCAGCAGCCCCCCGAGTGGGAGCTCTGGAAACACCATATATTTT
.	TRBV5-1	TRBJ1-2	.	CASSLGGNYGYTF	TGCGCCAGCAGCTTGGGAGGTAACTATGGCTACACCTTC
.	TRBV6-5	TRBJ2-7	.	CASRPGGYEQYF	TGTGCCAGCAGACCGGGTGGCTACGAGCAGTACTTC
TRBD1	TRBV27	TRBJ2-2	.	CASRADRMNTGELFF	TGTGCCAGCAGGGCGGACAGGATGAACACCGGGGAGCTGTTTTTT
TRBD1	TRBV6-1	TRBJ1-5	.	CASGRTGNSNQPQHF	TGTGCCAGCGGCCGGACAGGGAATAGCAATCAGCCCCAGCATTTT
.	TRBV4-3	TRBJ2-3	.	CASSQVNSVTDTQYF	TGCGCCAGCAGCCAAGTGAACAGTGTCACAGATACGCAGTATTTT
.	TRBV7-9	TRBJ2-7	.	CASSTRGYREGILPGEQYF	TGTGCCAGCAGCACGAGGGGTTACAGGGAGGGAATCCTACCTGGCGAGCAGTACTTC
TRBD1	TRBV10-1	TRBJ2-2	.	CASSGQGSTGELFF	TGCGCCAGCAGTGGACAGGGATCCACCGGGGAGCTGTTTTTT
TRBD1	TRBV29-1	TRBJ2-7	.	CSVTGTGGYEQYF	TGCAGCGTTACGGGGACAGGGGGCTACGAGCAGTACTTC
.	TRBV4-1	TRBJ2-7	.	CASSQEVVSYEQYF	TGCGCCAGCAGCCAAGAGGTAGTCTCCTACGAGCAGTACTTC
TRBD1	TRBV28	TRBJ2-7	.	CASSLLSGGYEQYF	TGTGCCAGCAGTTTACTATCAGGGGGCTACGAGCAGTACTTC
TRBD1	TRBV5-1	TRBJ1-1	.	CASSLTGTGGQNTEAFF	TGCGCCAGCAGCTTAACCGGGACAGGGGGCCAGAACACTGAAGCTTTCTTT
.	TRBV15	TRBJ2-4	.	CATSRDNGKNIQYF	TGTGCCACCAGCAGAGATAACGGCAAAAACATTCAGTACTTC
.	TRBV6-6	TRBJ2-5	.	CASSYALYGSGTQYF	TGTGCCAGCAGTTACGCCCTATACGGGTCCGGGACCCAGTACTTC
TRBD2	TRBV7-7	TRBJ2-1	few	CASSPWGGISYNEQFF	TGTGCTAGCAGCCCGTGGGGGGGGATCTCCTACAATGAGCAGTTCTTC
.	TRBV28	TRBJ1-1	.	CASMTRWNTEAFF	TGTGCCAGCATGACACGTTGGAACACTGAAGCTTTCTTT
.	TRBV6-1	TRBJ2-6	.	CASMATGTGANVLTF	TGTGCCAGCATGGCAACAGGGACCGGGGCCAACGTCCTGACTTTC
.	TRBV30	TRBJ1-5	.	CAWREPGRGNQPQHF	TGTGCCTGGAGGGAACCCGGACGGGGAAATCAGCCCCAGCATTTT
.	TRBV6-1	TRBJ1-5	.	CASSEVRQPTATQHF	TGTGCCAGCAGTGAGGTCAGGCAGCCGACAGCGACCCAGCATTTT
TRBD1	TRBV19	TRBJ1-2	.	CASRGTGANYGYTF	TGTGCCAGTCGCGGGACAGGGGCTAACTATGGCTACACCTTC
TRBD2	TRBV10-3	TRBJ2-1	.	CAISESWLAGDNEQFF	TGTGCCATCAGTGAGTCGTGGCTAGCGGGAGATAATGAGCAGTTCTTC
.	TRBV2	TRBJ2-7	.	CASSVGGGEYF	TGTGCCAGCAGTGTCGGAGGGGGCGAGTACTTC
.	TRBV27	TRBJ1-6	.	CASSLRGGPTGNSPLHF	TGTGCCAGCAGTTTACGCGGGGGGCCGACTGGGAATTCACCCCTCCACTTT
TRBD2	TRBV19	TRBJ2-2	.	CASSMGLAGGRTGELFF	TGTGCCAGTAGTATGGGACTAGCGGGAGGTCGGACCGGGGAGCTGTTTTTT
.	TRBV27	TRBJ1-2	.	CASSPGEGTYGYTF	TGTGCCAGCAGCCCAGGGGAAGGGACCTATGGCTACACCTTC
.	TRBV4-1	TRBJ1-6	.	CASSRISGLHRSSYNSPLHF	TGCGCCAGCAGCCGGATTTCGGGACTGCACAGGAGCTCCTATAATTCACCCCTCCACTTT
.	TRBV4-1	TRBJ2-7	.	CASSQRTESYEQYF	TGCGCCAGCAGCCAACGGACAGAGTCCTACGAGCAGTACTTC
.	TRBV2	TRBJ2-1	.	CASREFATGPGNEQFF	TGTGCCAGCCGGGAATTTGCTACCGGGCCGGGCAATGAGCAGTTCTTC
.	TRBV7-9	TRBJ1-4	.	CASSQRATNEKLFF	TGTGCCAGCAGTCAACGGGCAACTAATGAAAAACTGTTTTTT
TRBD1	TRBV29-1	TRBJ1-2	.	CSALTTTGANYGYTF	TGCAGCGCCCTAACTACGACAGGGGCTAACTATGGCTACACCTTC
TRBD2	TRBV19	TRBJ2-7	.	CASSIFAGGGEQYF	TGTGCCAGTAGTATCTTCGCGGGAGGAGGCGAGCAGTACTTC
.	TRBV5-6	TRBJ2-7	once	CASSLARTSEQYF	TGTGCCAGCAGCTTGGCACGGACAAGTGAGCAGTACTTC
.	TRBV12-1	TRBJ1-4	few	CASSYRLGGKRATNEKLFF	TGTGCCAGCAGCTACCGATTGGGGGGAAAAAGGGCAACTAATGAAAAACTGTTTTTT
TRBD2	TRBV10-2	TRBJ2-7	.	CASSGTSGGITAYEQYF	TGCGCCAGCAGTGGGACTAGCGGGGGCATAACGGCCTACGAGCAGTACTTC
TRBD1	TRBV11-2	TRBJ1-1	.	CASSLGSRGRNTEAFF	TGTGCCAGCAGCTTAGGGAGCAGGGGGCGGAACACTGAAGCTTTCTTT
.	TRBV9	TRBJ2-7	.	CASTEGAEAYEQYF	TGCGCCAGCACCGAGGGCGCCGAGGCCTACGAGCAGTACTTC
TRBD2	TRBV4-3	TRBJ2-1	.	CASSPGTSARNEQFF	TGCGCCAGCAGCCCGGGGACTAGCGCAAGGAATGAGCAGTTCTTC
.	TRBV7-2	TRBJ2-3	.	CASSFWGRVDTQYF	TGTGCCAGCAGCTTTTGGGGCAGGGTGGATACGCAGTATTTT
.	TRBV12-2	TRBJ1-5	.	CASRDRDRGSNAYQPQHF	TGTGCAAGTCGCGACCGGGACAGGGGGTCAAACGCCTATCAGCCCCAGCATTTT
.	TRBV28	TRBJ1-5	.	CASSFNNNQPQHF	TGTGCCAGCAGTTTCAACAATAATCAGCCCCAGCATTTT
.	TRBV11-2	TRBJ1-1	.	CASSGSRALRAEAFF	TGTGCCAGCAGCGGCAGCAGGGCGTTAAGGGCTGAAGCTTTCTTT
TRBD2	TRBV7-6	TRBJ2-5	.	CASSPTSGGLPYF	TGTGCCAGCAGCCCCACTAGCGGGGGGCTACCGTACTTC
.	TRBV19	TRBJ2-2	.	CASSTRRGDPNTGELFF	TGTGCCAGTAGTACAAGGCGGGGAGACCCGAACACCGGGGAGCTGTTTTTT
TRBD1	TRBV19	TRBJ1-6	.	CVSSPQGMGNSPLHF	TGTGTCAGTAGTCCACAGGGGATGGGGAATTCACCCCTCCACTTT
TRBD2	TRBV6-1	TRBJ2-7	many	CASSWASGSHEQYF	TGTGCCAGCAGCTGGGCTAGCGGGAGCCACGAGCAGTACTTC
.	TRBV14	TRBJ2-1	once	CASSQGVGRGNYNEQFF	TGTGCCAGCAGCCAAGGAGTAGGCCGGGGGAATTACAATGAGCAGTTCTTC
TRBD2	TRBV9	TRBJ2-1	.	CASSVSGSEYNEQFF	TGTGCCAGCAGCGTTAGCGGGTCAGAGTACAATGAGCAGTTCTTC
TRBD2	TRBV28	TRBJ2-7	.	CASSRLAGDYEQYF	TGTGCCAGCAGCAGACTAGCGGGGGATTACGAGCAGTACTTC
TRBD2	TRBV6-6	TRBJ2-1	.	CASSRGLARAHNEQFF	TGTGCCAGCAGCCGGGGACTAGCTAGAGCCCACAATGAGCAGTTCTTC
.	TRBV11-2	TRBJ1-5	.	CASSLGQGQGNQPQHF	TGTGCCAGCAGCTTAGGGCAGGGGCAAGGCAATCAGCCCCAGCATTTT
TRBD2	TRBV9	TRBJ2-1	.	CASSVATGGAGGQVYEQFF	TGTGCCAGCAGCGTAGCTACGGGGGGAGCGGGGGGGCAGGTCTATGAGCAGTTCTTC
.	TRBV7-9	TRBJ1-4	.	CASSPTPNEKLFF	TGTGCCAGCAGCCCAACTCCAAATGAAAAACTGTTTTTT
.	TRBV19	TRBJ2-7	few	CASSITGMAYEQYF	TGTGCCAGTAGTATCACAGGTATGGCCTACGAGCAGTACTTC
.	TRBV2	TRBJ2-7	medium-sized	CASRPGGYEQYF	TGTGCCAGCAGACCGGGTGGCTACGAGCAGTACTTC